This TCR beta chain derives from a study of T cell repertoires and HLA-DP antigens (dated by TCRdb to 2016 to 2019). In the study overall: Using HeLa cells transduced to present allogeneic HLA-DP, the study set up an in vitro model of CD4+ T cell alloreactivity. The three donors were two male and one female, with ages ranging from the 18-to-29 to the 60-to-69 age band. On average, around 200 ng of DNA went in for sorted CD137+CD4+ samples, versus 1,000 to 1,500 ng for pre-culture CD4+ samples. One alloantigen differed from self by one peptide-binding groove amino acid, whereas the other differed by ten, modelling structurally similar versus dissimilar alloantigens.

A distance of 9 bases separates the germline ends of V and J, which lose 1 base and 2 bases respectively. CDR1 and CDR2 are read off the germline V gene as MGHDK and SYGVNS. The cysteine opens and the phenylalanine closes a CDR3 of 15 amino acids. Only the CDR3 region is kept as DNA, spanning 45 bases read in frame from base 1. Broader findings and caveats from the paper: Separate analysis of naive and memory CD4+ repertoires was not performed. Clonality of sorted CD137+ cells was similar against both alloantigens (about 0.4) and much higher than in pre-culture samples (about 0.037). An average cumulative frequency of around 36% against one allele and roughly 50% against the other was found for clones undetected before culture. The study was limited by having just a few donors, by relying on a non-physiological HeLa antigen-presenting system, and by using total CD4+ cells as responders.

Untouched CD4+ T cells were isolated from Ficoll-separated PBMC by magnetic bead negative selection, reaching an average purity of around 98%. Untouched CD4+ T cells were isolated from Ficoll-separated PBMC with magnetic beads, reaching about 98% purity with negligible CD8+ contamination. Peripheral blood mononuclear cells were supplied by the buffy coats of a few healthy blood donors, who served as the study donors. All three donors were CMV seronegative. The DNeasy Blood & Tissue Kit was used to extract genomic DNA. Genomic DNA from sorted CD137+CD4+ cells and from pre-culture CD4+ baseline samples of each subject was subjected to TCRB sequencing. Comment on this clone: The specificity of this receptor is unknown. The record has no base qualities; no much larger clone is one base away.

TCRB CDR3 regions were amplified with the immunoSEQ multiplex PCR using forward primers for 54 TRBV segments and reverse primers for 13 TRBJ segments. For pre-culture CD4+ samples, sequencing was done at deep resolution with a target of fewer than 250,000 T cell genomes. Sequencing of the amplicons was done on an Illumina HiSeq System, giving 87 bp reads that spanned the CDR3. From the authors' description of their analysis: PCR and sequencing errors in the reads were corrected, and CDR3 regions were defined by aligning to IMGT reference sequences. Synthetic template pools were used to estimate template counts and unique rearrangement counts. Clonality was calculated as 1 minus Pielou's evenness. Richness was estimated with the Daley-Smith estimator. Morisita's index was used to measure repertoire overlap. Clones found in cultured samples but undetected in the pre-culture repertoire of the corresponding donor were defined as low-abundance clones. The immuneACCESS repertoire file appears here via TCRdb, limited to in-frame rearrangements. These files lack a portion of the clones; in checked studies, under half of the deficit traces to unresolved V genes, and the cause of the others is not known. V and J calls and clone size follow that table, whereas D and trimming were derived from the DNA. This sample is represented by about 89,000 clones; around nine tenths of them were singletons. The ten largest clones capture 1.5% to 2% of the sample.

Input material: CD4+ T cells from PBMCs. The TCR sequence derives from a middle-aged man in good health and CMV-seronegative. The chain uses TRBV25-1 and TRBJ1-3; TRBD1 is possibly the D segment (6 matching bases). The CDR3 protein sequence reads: CASSESHRAGNTIYF. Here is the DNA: TGTGCCAGCAGTGAATCCCACAGGGCTGGAAACACCATATATTTT.